This T cell receptor (beta chain) stems from a study of blood T cells in healthy people across ages. For the study at large: The template switching approach captured approximately one barcoded beta molecule for every two T cells.

Regarding the study as a whole: Getting older went along with TCR beta diversity per million T cells dropping roughly linearly. Comparison with aged donors showed that long-lived donors had more naive CD4+ cells and higher diversity.

This clonotype occurred a few times. Its antigen is as yet unknown. Primed by a sample-barcoded 5' primer and a J-beta primer mix, a second PCR proceeded for roughly 7 to 11 cycles. Samples each returned at least 3 million CDR3-containing paired-end reads. TCRdb called the 5' RACE reads again in MiXCR, with one record for every CDR3 protein. The sample lists hundreds of thousands of distinct CDR3 sequences, more than 55% seen once, with more than 25% in the top ten. The sequenced sample was blood. The sequence derives from a man aged 35-49 years in good health.

CDR3 residues: CASSHRLAGDPQISYEQYF. The CDR3 DNA reads as TGTGCCAGCAGCCACAGACTAGCGGGAGATCCCCAAATCTCCTACGAGCAGTACTTC. This chain links TRBV14 with TRBJ2-7, with 12 bases that match TRBD2. This CDR3 is 19 amino acids long. The germline CDR1 and CDR2 sequences are SGHDN and FVKESK. V lost 3 bases to trimming and J lost 0 bases; unmatched junction nucleotides: 12.